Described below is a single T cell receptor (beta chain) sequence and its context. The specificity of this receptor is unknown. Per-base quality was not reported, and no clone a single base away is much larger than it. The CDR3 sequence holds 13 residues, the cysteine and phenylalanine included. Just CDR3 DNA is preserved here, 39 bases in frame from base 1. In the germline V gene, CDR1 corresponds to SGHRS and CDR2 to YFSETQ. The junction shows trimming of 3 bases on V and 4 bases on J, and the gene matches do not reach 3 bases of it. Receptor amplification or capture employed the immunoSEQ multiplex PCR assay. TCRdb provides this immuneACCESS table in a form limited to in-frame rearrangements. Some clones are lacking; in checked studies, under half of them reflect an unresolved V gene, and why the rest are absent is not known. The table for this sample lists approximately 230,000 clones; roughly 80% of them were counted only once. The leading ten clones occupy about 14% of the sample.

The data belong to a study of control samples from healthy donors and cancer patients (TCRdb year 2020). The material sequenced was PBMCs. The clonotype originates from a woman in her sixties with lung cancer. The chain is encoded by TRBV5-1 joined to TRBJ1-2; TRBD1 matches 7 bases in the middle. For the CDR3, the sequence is CASSSGQPYGYTF. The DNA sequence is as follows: TGCGCCAGCAGCTCGGGACAGCCCTATGGCTACACCTTC. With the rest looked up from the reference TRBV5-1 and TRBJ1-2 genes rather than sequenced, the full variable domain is KAGVTQTPRYLIKTRGQQVTLSCSPISGHRSVSWYQQTPGQGLQFLFEYFSETQRNKGNFPGRFSGRQFSNSRSEMNVSTLELGDSALYLCASSSGQPYGYTFGSGTRLTVV.